This TCR beta chain was sequenced in a study of T cell responses to AZD1222 COVID-19 vaccine. Germline CDR1 is SGHRS and CDR2 is YFSETQ. V was pared by 0 bases and J by 7 bases, with 8 bases of the junction left unmatched. The CDR3 spans 15 residues. Sequencing was performed with immunoSEQ multiplex PCR; in TCRdb, only in-frame clones are kept and a portion is missing. The data contain fewer than 150,000 clones, over 85% of them seen just once; the ten biggest clones take up about 3%. Sequences were derived from peripheral blood, sampled on day 0 of AZD1222 vaccination. The rearrangement links TRBV5-1 to TRBJ2-7; 9 bases fit TRBD1. The source is an adult in good health. The CDR3 nucleotides read TGCGCCAGCAGCTTGGCCTCAGGGACAGGGTGGGAGCAGTACTTC. This sequence encodes CASSLASGTGWEQYF.